This TCR beta chain was observed in a study of blood T cells in healthy people across ages. Trimming took 5 bases from V and 3 from J; bases not matched to a gene: 4. This CDR3 is 13 amino acids long. From germline, CDR1 is SGHRS and CDR2 YFSETQ. This clonotype came up a few times. Next came a second PCR, run for about 6 to 12 cycles, which used a sample-barcoded 5' primer along with a J-beta primer mix. TCRdb passed the 5' RACE reads through MiXCR, listing each CDR3 protein once. The sample contains 730,000 or so distinct CDR3 sequences, roughly 41% of which appear only once. The sequence came from a man aged 80 or over in good health. Sequencing was performed on blood. The chain couples TRBV5-1 to TRBJ2-5, with TRBD1 identical over 7 bases. The CDR3 reads CASRLGTEETQYF. DNA of the CDR3: TGCGCCAGCAGGCTCGGGACAGAAGAGACCCAGTACTTC.